This TCR beta chain was sequenced during a study of T cells in Graves' hyperthyroidism and ophthalmopathy. In the study overall: Peripheral blood was obtained at initial diagnosis, preceding any treatment.

RNA transcripts were the template for amplifying TCR beta CDR3 regions. First-round RT-PCR with HTBI primers amplified the TCR CDR3 region. Each CDR3 protein gets one entry after TCRdb re-called the multiplex PCR reads with MiXCR. The sample lists about 350,000 distinct CDR3 sequences, approximately 14% seen once, with 34% in the top ten. Lactation, pregnancy, other autoimmune disease or uncontrolled infection excluded patients. Whole-study results and caveats: Blood samples included most of the expanded thyroid clonotypes exceeding 0.001. Model predictions of ophthalmopathy came a median approximately 6.2 months before onset.

V lost 1 base, J lost 7 bases, and 16 bases lay in between. This CDR3 has 15 residues. Germline CDR1 is SGHAT and CDR2 is FQNNGV. Note on this clonotype: The antigen remains unidentified.

The sample taken for sequencing was blood. This receptor was taken from a woman between 35 and 50 years old with Graves' ophthalmopathy. This chain connects TRBV11-2 to TRBJ2-5; unclear D gene. Here the CDR3 reads CASSLGGNNPGTQYF. The CDR3 bases are TGTGCCAGCAGCTTAGGTGGGAATAACCCGGGGACCCAGTACTTC.